The present T cell receptor (beta chain) was sequenced within a study of shared clonotypes between healthy human individuals. As regards this clone: Antigen unknown. Sequence at one end of the junction differs from germline and may be a read error.

Every immunoSEQ plate was one replicate of a subset's evenly spread DNA. Generated by immunoSEQ multiplex PCR, the TCRdb table keeps only in-frame clones and is missing some. The profile shows some 2,000,000 clones, around 95% of them singletons. CDR1 MGHRA and CDR2 YSYEKL come from the germline V gene. The CDR3 covers 14 residues. Notes on the study in general: Owing to a small donor count, the genetic and exposure-history diversity represented was limited.

Adult donors, all healthy and HIV-negative, had no recent acute infections or vaccinations. A split of CD4+ cells into CD45RA+ naive and CD45RA-negative memory subsets was performed. Sample: naive CD4+ T cells sorted from blood. The sample's subset: CD45RA+ positively selected. The receptor was derived from a man aged 18 to 29 in good health. The J gene is TRBJ2-5, the V gene TRBV4-1, with TRBD1 as a possible D gene (5 bases). The CDR3 bases are TGCGCCAGCAGTCAAGGGGTAGTTCGGGAGACCCAGTACTTC. This sequence encodes CASSQGVVRETQYF.